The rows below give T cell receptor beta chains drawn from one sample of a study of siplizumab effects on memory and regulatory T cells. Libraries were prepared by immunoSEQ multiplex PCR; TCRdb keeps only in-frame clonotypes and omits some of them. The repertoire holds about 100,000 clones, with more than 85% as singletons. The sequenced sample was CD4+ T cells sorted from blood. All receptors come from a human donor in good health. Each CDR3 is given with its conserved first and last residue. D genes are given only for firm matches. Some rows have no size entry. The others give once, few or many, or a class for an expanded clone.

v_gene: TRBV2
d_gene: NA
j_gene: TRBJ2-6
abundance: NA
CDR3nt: TGTGCCAGCAGGCTTACCTCTGGGGCCAACGTCCTGACTTTC
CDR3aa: CASRLTSGANVLTF

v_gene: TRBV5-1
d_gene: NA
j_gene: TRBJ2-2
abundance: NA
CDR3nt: TGCGCCAGCAGCTACGGGGGGCCGGCGAACACCGGGGAGCTGTTTTTT
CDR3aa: CASSYGGPANTGELFF

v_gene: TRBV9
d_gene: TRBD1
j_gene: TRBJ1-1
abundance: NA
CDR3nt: TGTGCCAGCAGCGTGGGGGTTTTTGACAGGGGTTCTGAAGCTTTCTTT
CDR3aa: CASSVGVFDRGSEAFF

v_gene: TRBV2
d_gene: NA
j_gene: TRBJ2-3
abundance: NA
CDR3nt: TGTGCCAGCGGGGCGACCGCCGCCAGCACAGATACGCAGTATTTT
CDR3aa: CASGATAASTDTQYF

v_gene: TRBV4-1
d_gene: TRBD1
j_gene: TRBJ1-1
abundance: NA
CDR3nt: TGCGCCAGCAGCCGACAGGGGGCGGAGGGCACTGAAGCTTTCTTT
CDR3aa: CASSRQGAEGTEAFF

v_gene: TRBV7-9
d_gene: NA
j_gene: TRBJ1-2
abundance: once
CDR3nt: TGTGCCAGCAGCGCAAAGCACAGGGATGGCTACACCTTC
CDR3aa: CASSAKHRDGYTF

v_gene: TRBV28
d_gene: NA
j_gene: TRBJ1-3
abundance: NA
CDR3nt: TGTGCCAGCAGTTTCGAGCTAGCTGGAAACACCATATATTTT
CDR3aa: CASSFELAGNTIYF

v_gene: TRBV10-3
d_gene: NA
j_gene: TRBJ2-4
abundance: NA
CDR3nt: TGTGCCATCGCTCCGTTAGCCAAAAACATTCAGTACTTC
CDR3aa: CAIAPLAKNIQYF

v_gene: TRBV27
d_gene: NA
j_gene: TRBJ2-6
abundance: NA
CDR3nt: TGTGCCAGCAGTTCCCTTACAGGCTCTGGGGCCAACGTCCTGACTTTC
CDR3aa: CASSSLTGSGANVLTF

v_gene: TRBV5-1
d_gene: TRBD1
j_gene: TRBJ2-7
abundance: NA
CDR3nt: TGCGCCAGCAGCTTGTGGGGCAGGGGGCGCCCCCACGAGCAGTACTTC
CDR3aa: CASSLWGRGRPHEQYF

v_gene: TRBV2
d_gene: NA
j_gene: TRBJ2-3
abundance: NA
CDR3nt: TGTGCCAGCACCGGGTGGAGGGGGGGAGCAGATACGCAGTATTTT
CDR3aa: CASTGWRGGADTQYF

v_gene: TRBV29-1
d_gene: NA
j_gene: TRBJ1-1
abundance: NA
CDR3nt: TGCAGCGTGGAAGGGCGGTCTAACACTGAAGCTTTCTTT
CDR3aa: CSVEGRSNTEAFF

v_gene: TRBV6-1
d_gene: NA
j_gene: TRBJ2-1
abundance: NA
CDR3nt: TGTGCCAGCAGCCTACAACTCTACAATGAGCAGTTCTTC
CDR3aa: CASSLQLYNEQFF

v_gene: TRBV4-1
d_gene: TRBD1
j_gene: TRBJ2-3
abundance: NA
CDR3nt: TGCGCCAGCAGCCAGATACAGGGGGCGAGCACAGATACGCAGTATTTT
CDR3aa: CASSQIQGASTDTQYF

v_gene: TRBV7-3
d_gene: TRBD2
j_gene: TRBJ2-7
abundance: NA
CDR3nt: TGTGCCAGCAGCTTACTCCCCCCTAGCGGGGGGACCCACGAGCAGTACTTC
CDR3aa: CASSLLPPSGGTHEQYF

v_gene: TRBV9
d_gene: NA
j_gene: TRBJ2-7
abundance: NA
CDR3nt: TGTGCCAGCAGCGCACGATCACAGGGTCCCTACGAGCAGTACTTC
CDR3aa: CASSARSQGPYEQYF

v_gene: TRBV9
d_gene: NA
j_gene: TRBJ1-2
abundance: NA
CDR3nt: TGTGCCAGCGCCGGGGGCTTTGGCTACACCTTC
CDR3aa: CASAGGFGYTF

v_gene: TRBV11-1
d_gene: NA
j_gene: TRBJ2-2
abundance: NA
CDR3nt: TGTGCCAGCAGCGGCGATGGCACCGGGGAGCTGTTTTTT
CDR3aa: CASSGDGTGELFF

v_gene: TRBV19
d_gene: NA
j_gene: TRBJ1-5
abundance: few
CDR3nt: TGTGCCAGTAGTAGGACAGCTCGGCCCCACGAGCCCCAGCATTTT
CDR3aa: CASSRTARPHEPQHF

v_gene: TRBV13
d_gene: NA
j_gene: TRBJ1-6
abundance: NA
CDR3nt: TGTGCCAGCAGCTTAATGGGGGGAAGAGGAATGTCCTATAATTCACCCCTCCACTTT
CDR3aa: CASSLMGGRGMSYNSPLHF

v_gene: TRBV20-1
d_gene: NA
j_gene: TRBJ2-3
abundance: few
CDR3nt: TGCAGTGCTAGAGAGGAGCTGCAGTATTTT
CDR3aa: CSAREELQYF

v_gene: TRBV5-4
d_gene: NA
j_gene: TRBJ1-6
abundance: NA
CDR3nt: TGTGCCAGCAGCACAATTAATTCACCCCTCCACTTT
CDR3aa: CASSTINSPLHF

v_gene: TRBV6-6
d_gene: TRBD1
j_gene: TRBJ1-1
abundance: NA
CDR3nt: TGTGCCAGCACCCGTGACAGGGAAGCTGAAGCTTTCTTT
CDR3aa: CASTRDREAEAFF

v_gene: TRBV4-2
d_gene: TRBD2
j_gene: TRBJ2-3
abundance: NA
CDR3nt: TGTGCCAGCAGCCAAGAATGGAGCGGGGGGCAACGGTCAGATACGCAGTATTTT
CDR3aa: CASSQEWSGGQRSDTQYF

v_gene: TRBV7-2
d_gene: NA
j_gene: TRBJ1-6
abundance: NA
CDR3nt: TGTGCCAGCAGCTTAGACGGATTCAATTCACCCCTCCACTTT
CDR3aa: CASSLDGFNSPLHF

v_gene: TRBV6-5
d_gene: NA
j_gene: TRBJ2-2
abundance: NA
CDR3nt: TGTGCCAGCAGTTCGGGGGGCAACACCGGGGAGCTGTTTTTT
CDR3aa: CASSSGGNTGELFF

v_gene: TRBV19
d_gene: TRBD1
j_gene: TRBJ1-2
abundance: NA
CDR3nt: TGTGCCAGCCGGGACAGGGGCGGCTATGGCTACACCTTC
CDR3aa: CASRDRGGYGYTF

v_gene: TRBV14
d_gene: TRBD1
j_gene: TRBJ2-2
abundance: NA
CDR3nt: TGTGCCAGTAACCGGCAGGGGGCTTCCGGGGAGCTGTTTTTT
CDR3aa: CASNRQGASGELFF

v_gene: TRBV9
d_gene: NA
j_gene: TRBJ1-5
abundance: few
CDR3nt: TGTGCCAGCAGCGTATTCACTAATCAGCCCCAGCATTTT
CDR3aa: CASSVFTNQPQHF

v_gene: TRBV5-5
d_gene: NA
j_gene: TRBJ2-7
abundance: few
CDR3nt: TGTGCCAGCAGCTTGGCCCTGGGGGCGAGCTCCTACGAGCAGTACTTC
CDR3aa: CASSLALGASSYEQYF

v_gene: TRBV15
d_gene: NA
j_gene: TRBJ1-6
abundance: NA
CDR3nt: TGTGCCACCAGCAGGGAAGGGTTTTTTTCTTCACCCCTCCACTTT
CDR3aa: CATSREGFFSSPLHF

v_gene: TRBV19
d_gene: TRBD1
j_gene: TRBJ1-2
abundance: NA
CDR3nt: TGTGCCAGTAGGGGGACAGACCGCACCTATGGCTACACCTTC
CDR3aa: CASRGTDRTYGYTF

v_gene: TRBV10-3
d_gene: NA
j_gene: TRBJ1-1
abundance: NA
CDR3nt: TGTGCCATCAGTGAGCGGTACCTGAACACTGAAGCTTTCTTT
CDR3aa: CAISERYLNTEAFF

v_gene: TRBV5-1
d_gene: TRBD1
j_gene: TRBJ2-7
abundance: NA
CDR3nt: TGCGCCAGCAGCTTGTCCGGGACAGGGGATCGCTACGAGCAGTACTTC
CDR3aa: CASSLSGTGDRYEQYF

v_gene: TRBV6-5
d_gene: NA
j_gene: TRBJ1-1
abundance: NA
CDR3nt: TGTGCCAGCATAGTTAGACAAGGGGCCGAAGCTTTCTTT
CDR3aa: CASIVRQGAEAFF

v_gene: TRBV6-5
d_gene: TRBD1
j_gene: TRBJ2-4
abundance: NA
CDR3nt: TGTGCCAGCAGTCCGTTGGACAGGGACATAGTCATTCAGTACTTC
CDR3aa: CASSPLDRDIVIQYF

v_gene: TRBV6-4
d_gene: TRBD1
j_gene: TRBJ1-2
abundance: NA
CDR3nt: TGTGCCAGCAGTATCAACCCACAGGGGGCTAGGGATGGCTACACCTTC
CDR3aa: CASSINPQGARDGYTF

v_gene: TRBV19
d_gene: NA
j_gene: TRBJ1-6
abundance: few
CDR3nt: TGTGCCAGTAGGCGGGGTTCCGAATCACCCCTCCACTTT
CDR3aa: CASRRGSESPLHF

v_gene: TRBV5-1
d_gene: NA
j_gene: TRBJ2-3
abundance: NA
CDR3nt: TGCGCCAGCTTCTCCCGGCAGCTCACAGATACGCAGTATTTT
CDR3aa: CASFSRQLTDTQYF

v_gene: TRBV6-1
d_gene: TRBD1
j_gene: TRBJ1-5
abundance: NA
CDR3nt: TGTGCCAGCAGTGGGAAAGGGGGCGGCGGCTCGGGTCAGCCCCAGCATTTT
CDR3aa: CASSGKGGGGSGQPQHF

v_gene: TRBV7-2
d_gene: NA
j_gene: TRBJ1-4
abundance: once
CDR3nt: TGTGCCAGCAGCTTTAGGAGGGGGGAAGAAAAACTGTTTTTT
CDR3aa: CASSFRRGEEKLFF